In this sample, the clone carrying this TCR beta chain turned up a few times. This sample stems from a study of T-cell reconstitution after alpha-beta-depleted transplantation in children. Unique molecular identifiers were used in preparing the TCRbeta library. TCRdb re-called the PCR reads with MiXCR, one entry per CDR3 protein. The sample includes roughly 200,000 distinct CDR3 sequences, around 8.4% of them seen just once. V lost 6 bases, J lost 3 bases, and 11 bases lay in between. This CDR3 is 14 amino acids long. The chain recombines TRBV12-3 or TRBV12-4 with TRBJ2-2, with D uncertain. The specimen comprised PBMCs, mostly from graft donor cells, sampled 360 days after TCRalphabeta/CD19-depleted stem cell transplant. This clonotype originated in a male patient between 2 and 10 years old who had a stem cell transplant for acute myeloid leukemia, so the T cells may come from the graft donor. The CDR3 here is CASSSRPYTGELFF. The DNA of the CDR3 is TGTGCCAGCAGCTCAAGACCCTACACCGGGGAGCTGTTTTTT.